The TCR beta chain under discussion was sequenced for a study of shared clonotypes between healthy human individuals. Study details: Plates per donor: three CD4 naive, three CD4 memory, two CD8 naive, one CD8 memory.

Remarks on this clone: Its antigen is still unknown.

This CDR3 is built from 14 residues. Germline V gene data show CDR1 as SGHDT and CDR2 as YYEEEE. After removal of 4 bases from V and 4 bases from J, the junction contained 6 bases not matched to a gene. Naive CD8 cells lacked CD45RO and underwent positive selection for CCR7, leaving out terminally differentiated effector memory CD45RA+ cells. Findings and caveats of the study: There were few donors, and this limited the genetic and exposure-history diversity represented. The study generally estimated greater richness for naive than memory subsets. Rarefaction exposed incomplete sorted-subset sequencing despite large depth.

The method was immunoSEQ multiplex PCR; TCRdb's version includes in-frame clones alone and lacks a portion of them. In the table there are roughly 2,000,000 clones, about 95% of which are singletons. The chain carries TRBV5-6 and TRBJ2-7; 9 nucleotides line up with TRBD1. The receptor was derived from a man between 18 and 35 years old in good health. The specimen was naive CD8+ T cells sorted from blood. CDR3 protein: CASSPTQGAYEQYF. As DNA, the CDR3 is TGTGCCAGCAGCCCCACACAGGGGGCTTACGAGCAGTACTTC.